This T cell receptor (beta chain) was sequenced during a study of memory CD4+ T cells and cytomegalovirus serostatus. Study-level information: Of the healthy Belgian adults, roughly ten were CMV seropositive and 20 to 30 seronegative.

Authors' methods: After removing out-of-frame reads, 2 million to 2.5 million distinct TCRbeta sequences remained. TCRdb's table, derived via immunoSEQ multiplex PCR, lists solely in-frame clones and lacks some. V and J calls and clone size are copied from that table; D and trimming were computed from the DNA. The top ten clones hold 0.67% of a sample with 45,000 to 60,000 clones, approximately 78% of them seen once. Trimming took 2 bases from V and 5 from J, leaving 13 bases between them. This CDR3 contains 14 residues. CDR1 is SGHRS and CDR2 is YFSETQ in the germline V gene. The sort gate was single viable CD3+CD4+CD8-CD45RO+ cells for memory CD4+ T cells. Donors' CMV status reflects serum IgG against pp150, pp28, p38, p52.

The TCR was taken from an adult in good health and CMV-seronegative. Sequenced sample: memory CD4+ T cells from blood. The chain employs TRBV5-1 and TRBJ1-1, with D possibly being TRBD1 (5 bases). The CDR3 coding sequence is TGCGCCAGCAGCTTCGGGGGGATGAGGACTGAAGCTTTCTTT. Amino acids: CASSFGGMRTEAFF. Full variable domain (remainder filled in from reference TRBV5-1 and TRBJ1-1): KAGVTQTPRYLIKTRGQQVTLSCSPISGHRSVSWYQQTPGQGLQFLFEYFSETQRNKGNFPGRFSGRQFSNSRSEMNVSTLELGDSALYLCASSFGGMRTEAFFGQGTRLTVV.